This TCR beta chain was sequenced for a study of post-analysis software for immune sequencing data. CDR3 length: 16 amino acids. Germline V lookup: CDR1 SEHNR, CDR2 FQNEAQ (reference sequence). Included in the TCR beta cDNA libraries were unique molecular identifiers. MiXCR was run by TCRdb on the PCR reads, yielding one entry per CDR3 protein. The sample yields approximately 570,000 distinct CDR3 sequences, about 44% seen once. General study results and limits: Comparison of patients with controls showed 4 to 6 TRBV segments more frequent in patients, TRBV5-6, TRBV5-1 and TRBV20-1 among them.

A word on this clonotype: The antigen is unknown.

The sequencing input was blood. This chain links TRBV7-9 with TRBJ2-1; the D gene is possibly TRBD2 (6 bases). The closer fit of TRBJ2-7 to the DNA end suggests the J call may be wrong. The source is a girl aged 10 to 17 with multiple sclerosis. This chain's CDR3 is CASSSAGGLSYNEQYF. The CDR3 DNA follows: TGTGCCAGCAGCTCAGCAGGAGGGCTATCTTACAATGAGCAGTACTTC.